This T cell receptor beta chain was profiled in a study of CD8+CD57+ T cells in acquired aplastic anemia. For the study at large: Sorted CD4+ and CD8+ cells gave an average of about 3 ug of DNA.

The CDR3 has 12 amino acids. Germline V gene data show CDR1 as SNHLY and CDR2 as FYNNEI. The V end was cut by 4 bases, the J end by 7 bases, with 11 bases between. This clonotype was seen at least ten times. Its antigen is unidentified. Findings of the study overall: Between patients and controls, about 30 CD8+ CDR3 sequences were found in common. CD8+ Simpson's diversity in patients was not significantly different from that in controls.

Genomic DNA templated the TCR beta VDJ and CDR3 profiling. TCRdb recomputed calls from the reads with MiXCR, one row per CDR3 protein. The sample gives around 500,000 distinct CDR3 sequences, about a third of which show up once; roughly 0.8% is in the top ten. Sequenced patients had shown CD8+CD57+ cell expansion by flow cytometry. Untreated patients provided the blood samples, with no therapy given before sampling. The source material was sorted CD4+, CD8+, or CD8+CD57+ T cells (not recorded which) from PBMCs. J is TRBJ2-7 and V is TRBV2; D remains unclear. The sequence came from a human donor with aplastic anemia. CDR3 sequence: CASSGSAWEQYF. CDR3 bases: TGTGCCAGCAGTGGTTCCGCTTGGGAGCAGTACTTC.